This passage covers 10 T cell receptor beta chains from one sample sequenced in a study of shared clonotypes between healthy human individuals (dated by TCRdb to 2018 to 2020). Library creation used the immunoSEQ multiplex PCR assay. The table was pulled from immuneACCESS by TCRdb, which kept in-frame rearrangements only. Such tables lose some clones; where checked, under half of the loss comes from unresolved V genes, and the rest has no known cause. A total of 450,000 to 500,000 clones appear in this sample, 76% of them only once. The ten largest clones add up to 13% of the sample. The specimen was PBMCs. The receptors derive from a woman aged 40 to 50 in good health. Some clones in this sample may be carry-over from other donors' samples.

The chain couples TRBV13 to TRBJ1-1, with D unclear. This CDR3 is built from 13 residues. Germline CDR1 and CDR2: PRHDT and FYEKMQ (reference sequence). V gave up 0 bases and J gave up 6 bases, with 8 bases separating them. The CDR3 region is CASSLGARPEAFF. For the CDR3, the DNA is TGTGCCAGCAGCTTAGGAGCCAGACCTGAAGCTTTCTTT.

The J gene is TRBJ1-1, the V gene TRBV5-5; D is undetermined. The CDR3 is 15 residues long. V was trimmed by 3 bases and J by 3 bases, leaving 15 bases between them. Germline CDR1 reads SGHKS; CDR2 reads YYEKEE (reference sequence). This CDR3 reads CASSSPMSGDTEAFF. The CDR3 DNA is TGTGCCAGCAGCTCCCCCATGAGTGGGGACACTGAAGCTTTCTTT.

With regard to this clone: One base away lies a much larger clone, so this may be a sequencing read error. The chain carries TRBV5-4 and TRBJ2-7; 8 nucleotides agree with TRBD1. Per the germline V gene, CDR1 is SGHNT and CDR2 is YYREEE (reference sequence). The CDR3 covers 14 residues. The junction had 4 bases not matched to a gene; V was cut back by 5 bases and J by 0 bases. The CDR3 sequence is CASSWTGNSYEQYF. CDR3 nucleotides: TGTGCCAGCAGTTGGACAGGGAACTCCTACGAGCAGTACTTC.

This chain joins TRBV6-6 and TRBJ2-2, with 11 bases fitting TRBD2. The CDR3 totals 15 residues. Unmatched junction bases numbered 6, after V lost 7 bases and J lost 5 bases. CDR1 is MNHNY, CDR2 SVGAGI, per germline (reference sequence). This CDR3 reads CASNLAGGMTGELFF. The CDR3 DNA reads TGTGCCAGCAATCTAGCGGGAGGTATGACCGGGGAGCTGTTTTTT.

The chain couples TRBV28 to TRBJ2-5; D is perhaps TRBD1 or TRBD2 (5 bases each). The CDR3 has 15 residues. Germline CDR1 reads MDHEN; CDR2 reads SYDVKM. Between the trimmed V and J ends, which lost 5 bases and 2 bases, there was a span of 15 bases. The CDR3 DNA is TGTGCCAGCAGTCCGCACCCGGGACGGCAAGAGACCCAGTACTTC. As protein: CASSPHPGRQETQYF.

The rearrangement uses TRBV7-2 and TRBJ1-2, with 7 bases that match TRBD1. Trimming removed 6 bases from V and 4 bases from J; junction bases left unmatched: 5. Germline V CDR1 and CDR2: SGHTA, FQGNSA. The CDR3 length is 13 residues. The CDR3 DNA sequence: TGTGCCAGCAGACGGGACAGCATCTATGGCTACACCTTC. As protein: CASRRDSIYGYTF. Combining the CDR3 with reference TRBV7-2 and TRBJ1-2 gives the whole variable domain GAGVSQSPSNKVTEKGKDVELRCDPISGHTALYWYRQSLGQGLEFLIYFQGNSAPDKSGLPSDRFSAERTGGSVSTLTIQRTQQEDSAVYLCASRRDSIYGYTFGSGTRLTVV.

The J gene is TRBJ1-1, the V gene TRBV30, with a weak D call TRBD1 (5 bases). Trimming cost V 3 bases and J 3 bases, with 11 bases left between them. There are 13 residues in the CDR3. In germline, CDR1 is GTSNPN, CDR2 SVGIG (reference sequence). The DNA of the CDR3 is TGTGCCTGGAGGTGGGGGGGGTACACTGAAGCTTTCTTT. Encoded protein: CAWRWGGYTEAFF.

The chain links TRBV10-3 to TRBJ1-1; D is uncertain. CDR1 and CDR2 from the germline V gene are ENHRY and SYGVKD. The V gene lost 2 bases and the J gene lost 1 base, with 5 bases spanning the gap. The CDR3 is made up of 13 amino acids. The DNA for the CDR3 is TGTGCCATCAGTGAGATACGGAACACTGAAGCTTTCTTT. Protein product: CAISEIRNTEAFF.

The rearrangement uses TRBV30 and TRBJ2-7; 9 nucleotides match TRBD2. The V segment lost 2 bases and the J segment 4 bases; nucleotides outside the gene matches: 6. Per the germline V gene, CDR1 is GTSNPN and CDR2 is SVGIG (reference sequence). The CDR3 contains 14 residues. CDR3 region: CAWSTGTSYYEQYF. In DNA form, the CDR3 reads TGTGCCTGGAGTACCGGGACTAGCTATTACGAGCAGTACTTC.

J is TRBJ2-5 and V is TRBV18; D gene ambiguous. The J call may be mistaken, given a closer DNA end match to TRBJ2-7. The CDR3 has 16 residues. From germline, CDR1 is KGHSH and CDR2 LQKENI. CDR3 coding DNA: TGTGCCAGCTCACCACCGGTTCACACCCCGTCCTACGAGCAGTACTTC. This sequence encodes CASSPPVHTPSYEQYF.